This paragraph covers one T cell receptor beta chain sequence. The method was immunoSEQ multiplex PCR; TCRdb's version includes in-frame clones alone and lacks a portion of them. The sample records 45,000 to 55,000 clones, 83% being singletons. This specimen belongs to a study of OX40 agonist ivuxolimab in advanced cancers. The clonotype was recovered from an adult with an advanced solid tumor such as melanoma, head and neck, liver or kidney cancer. The specimen comprised CD4+ or CD8+ T cells sorted from blood, sampled in a trial of the OX40 agonist ivuxolimab.

CDR3 sequence reads: CASSWGLGSYNEQFF. DNA for the CDR3: TGTGCCAGCAGCTGGGGACTGGGCTCCTACAATGAGCAGTTCTTC. This sequence joins TRBV7-8 and TRBJ2-1; a weak D match, TRBD2 (6 bases). The length of the CDR3 is 15 residues. CDR1 is SGHVS, CDR2 FQNEAQ, per germline. V shed 4 bases and J shed 0 bases, with 10 bases lying between them.